These 10 T cell receptor beta chains originate from one sample sequenced in a study of blood T cell repertoires in COVID-19. Profiled with immunoSEQ multiplex PCR; TCRdb holds only in-frame clones, not every one. The sample records tens of thousands of clones, about four fifths being singletons. Specimen: peripheral blood. These receptors all come from an older woman with acute or convalescent COVID-19.

Only a few counts were recorded for this clone. The chain is built from TRBV7-9 and TRBJ1-2; D is perhaps TRBD1 (6 bases). The V end lost 3 bases, the J end lost 1 base, and 12 bases lay between the germline ends. The CDR3 runs to 15 residues. Germline loops: CDR1 SEHNR, CDR2 FQNEAQ (reference sequence). The CDR3 loop reads CASSFDRTVNYGYTF. The CDR3 bases are TGTGCCAGCAGCTTCGATCGGACAGTTAACTATGGCTACACCTTC.

The chain uses TRBV27 and TRBJ1-2; D unclear. V was pared by 4 bases and J by 12 bases, with 9 bases between. The germline V gene has CDR1 MNHEY and CDR2 SMNVEV (reference sequence). This CDR3 comprises 10 residues. CDR3 sequence: CASSSTGNTF. The DNA for the CDR3 is TGTGCCAGCAGTTCAACCGGGAACACCTTC.

This clone was seen once. The CDR3 DNA sequence: TGTGCCAGCAGTTTATGGTCGGGACAGGGAGATGGCTACACCTTC. It yields the protein CASSLWSGQGDGYTF. This rearrangement joins TRBV27 to TRBJ1-2; 9 bases match TRBD1. The germline CDR1 and CDR2 sequences are MNHEY and SMNVEV (reference sequence). The CDR3 length is 15 residues. After removal of 1 base from V and 6 bases from J, the junction contained 6 bases not matched to a gene.

This clone was seen a handful of times. The chain carries TRBV3-1 (or the pseudogene TRBV3-2) and TRBJ2-4; no reliable D call. Trimming removed 8 bases from V and 6 bases from J, with 11 bases in between. This CDR3 comprises 12 residues. CDR1 is LGHDT and CDR2 is YNNKEL in the germline V gene (reference sequence). CDR3 sequence: CASSPVPNIQYF. CDR3 DNA: TGTGCCAGCTCTCCAGTCCCAAACATTCAGTACTTC.

The chain recombines TRBV11-2 with TRBJ1-4; TRBD1 aligns across 9 bases. The CDR3 consists of 15 residues. The V and J ends lost 5 bases and 8 bases, in that order; junction bases with no gene match: 9. Germline CDR1 and CDR2: SGHAT and FQNNGV. The CDR3: CASSQQATGGEKLFF. CDR3 DNA: TGTGCCAGCAGCCAACAGGCCACAGGGGGCGAAAAACTGTTTTTT.

The chain uses TRBV6-5 and TRBJ1-1; possibly TRBD1 for D (6 bases). The CDR3 sequence is 14 residues long. Per germline, CDR1 MNHEY and CDR2 SVGAGI. The ends were cut back, 2 bases at V and 1 base at J, with 8 bases in the middle. CDR3 region: CASSYRGQNTEAFF. The CDR3 DNA sequence: TGTGCCAGCAGTTACAGGGGACAGAACACTGAAGCTTTCTTT.

CDR3 in DNA: TGTGCCAGCAGCCCCTCAGGAACCTTCTCTGGAAACACCATATATTTT. Its protein is CASSPSGTFSGNTIYF. The chain has TRBV7-8 and TRBJ1-3; D is unclear. This CDR3 is built from 16 residues. V was clipped by 5 bases and J by 0 bases, with 14 bases between them. Looked up from germline, CDR1 is SGHVS and CDR2 is FQNEAQ.

The V and J genes are TRBV18 and TRBJ1-2, with a tentative D call TRBD1 (5 bases). The CDR3 sequence is 16 residues long. Looked up from germline, CDR1 is KGHSH and CDR2 is LQKENI. With 4 bases removed from V and 1 base from J, the gap between germline ends came to 16 bases. In DNA form, the CDR3 reads TGTGCCAGCTCACGGGGGAGGGCTGAGGATAACTATGGCTACACCTTC. Its protein is CASSRGRAEDNYGYTF.

The chain is built from TRBV11-2 and TRBJ1-4; 7 positions agree with TRBD1. With V trimmed by 4 bases and J by 4 bases, 3 bases remained unmatched. This CDR3 region has 14 residues. The V gene's germline CDR1 is SGHAT and CDR2 FQNNGV. The CDR3: CASSSDRVNEKLFF. CDR3 DNA: TGTGCCAGCAGCTCAGACAGGGTTAATGAAAAACTGTTTTTT.

V is TRBV5-1 and J is TRBJ1-4; TRBD1 matches 7 bases. This CDR3 is built from 14 residues. V was pared by 5 bases and J by 8 bases, with 9 bases of the junction left unmatched. Germline V CDR1 and CDR2: SGHRS, YFSETQ. The CDR3 DNA reads as TGCGCCAGCAGGACGACAGGGCCTAGGGAAAAACTGTTTTTT. Encoded protein: CASRTTGPREKLFF.